Presented here are 26 T cell receptor beta chains from one specimen sequenced in a study of PD-L1 blockade in urothelial cancer. The protocol was immunoSEQ multiplex PCR, while the TCRdb copy is restricted to in-frame clones and leaves out a portion. In the table there are roughly 90,000 clones, 90% to 95% of which are singletons. This sample comprised PBMCs, obtained around atezolizumab (anti-PD-L1) treatment. All receptors come from a man between 60 and 75 years old with urothelial cancer.

J is TRBJ2-3 and V is TRBV6-5; D unresolved. The CDR3 runs to 13 residues. Between the trimmed V and J ends, which lost 2 bases and 2 bases, there was a span of 5 bases. CDR1 is MNHEY and CDR2 is SVGAGI in the germline V gene. CDR3 protein: CASSYTFTDTQYF. The CDR3, as DNA: TGTGCCAGCAGTTACACTTTCACAGATACGCAGTATTTT.

The V and J genes are TRBV28 and TRBJ1-2; 10 nucleotides agree with TRBD1. Trimming at V came to 6 bases and at J to 4 bases, leaving 5 bases not matched to a gene. The CDR3 totals 14 residues. Germline V gene lookup returns CDR1 MDHEN and CDR2 SYDVKM. In nucleotides, the CDR3 is TGTGCCAGCAGGGGGACAGGGGAGATCTATGGCTACACCTTC. It translates to CASRGTGEIYGYTF.

The rearrangement uses TRBV7-6 and TRBJ2-2; D possibly corresponds to TRBD1 (6 bases). Trimming stripped 5 bases from V and 5 bases from J, with 15 bases between. This CDR3 is built from 15 residues. Germline lookup yields CDR1 SGHVS and CDR2 FNYEAQ. CDR3 bases: TGTGCCAGCAGCCCGGGACAAGTAGGGACCGGGGAGCTGTTTTTT. This gives the protein CASSPGQVGTGELFF.

This clone was counted a single time. The chain recombines TRBV28 with TRBJ2-5, with 9 bases matching TRBD1. The germline V gene encodes CDR1 MDHEN and CDR2 SYDVKM. This CDR3 region has 18 residues. V shed 5 bases and J 1 base; nucleotides not matched to a gene: 14. This chain's CDR3 is CASSPTKPGQGVQETQYF. The DNA for the CDR3 is TGTGCCAGCAGTCCCACAAAACCGGGACAGGGTGTCCAAGAGACCCAGTACTTC.

J is TRBJ1-1 and V is TRBV5-5; D unclear. Germline values: CDR1 SGHKS, CDR2 YYEKEE (reference sequence). CDR3 length: 15 residues. Trimming cost V 4 bases and J 4 bases, with 17 bases left between them. The CDR3 DNA follows: TGTGCCAGCAGCCAAGATGGTAAGCGGTTCACTGAAGCTTTCTTT. Translating gives CASSQDGKRFTEAFF.

The V and J genes are TRBV25-1 and TRBJ2-1; TRBD2 is a possible D gene (6 bases). This CDR3 spans 16 amino acids. V lost 5 bases and J 0 bases, leaving 14 bases between the germline ends. The V gene's germline CDR1 is MGHDK and CDR2 SYGVNS. The CDR3: CASSPIAASSYNEQFF. DNA for the CDR3: TGTGCCAGCAGTCCTATAGCGGCTAGCTCCTACAATGAGCAGTTCTTC.

V is TRBV28 and J is TRBJ2-7, with D unclear. The length of the CDR3 is 14 residues. With 6 bases removed from V and 2 bases from J, the gap between germline ends came to 14 bases. The germline V gene has CDR1 MDHEN and CDR2 SYDVKM. This CDR3 reads CASSQVVPTYEQYF. The CDR3 DNA reads TGTGCCAGCAGCCAGGTTGTACCGACCTACGAGCAGTACTTC.

The J gene is TRBJ2-7, the V gene TRBV5-1; tentatively, D is TRBD1 (6 bases). Trimming removed 0 bases from V and 2 bases from J, with 9 bases in between. This CDR3 has 14 amino acids. CDR1 is SGHRS and CDR2 is YFSETQ in the germline V gene. The CDR3 loop is CASSLGNRAYEQYF. DNA for the CDR3: TGCGCCAGCAGCTTGGGGAACAGGGCCTACGAGCAGTACTTC.

This chain connects TRBV2 to TRBJ2-1; a possible D gene is TRBD2 (6 bases). The CDR3 sequence is 13 residues long. V was cut by 8 bases and J by 8 bases, with 16 bases left in between. From germline, CDR1 is SNHLY and CDR2 FYNNEI. Here the CDR3 DNA reads TGTGCCAGCCGACTAGTTCAGCCGCATGAGCAGTTCTTC. Translated: CASRLVQPHEQFF.

The chain uses TRBV7-8 and TRBJ1-3; maybe TRBD1 (5 bases). There are 13 residues in the CDR3. The germline gives CDR1 SGHVS, CDR2 FQNEAQ. Deletions cut 9 bases from V and 0 bases from J, with 9 bases between. In nucleotides, the CDR3 is TGTGCCAGTCAGGGTTCCTCTGGAAACACCATATATTTT. Translation: CASQGSSGNTIYF.

The genes are TRBV5-4 and TRBJ2-6; tentative D call: TRBD1 (6 bases). V shed 2 bases and J shed 7 bases, with 16 bases lying between them. Looked up from germline, CDR1 is SGHNT and CDR2 is YYREEE (reference sequence). This CDR3 has 16 amino acids. CDR3 sequence reads: CASSLGGSFKANVLTF. The CDR3 DNA sequence: TGTGCCAGCAGCTTAGGGGGTAGTTTTAAAGCCAACGTCCTGACTTTC.

The gene calls are TRBV30 and TRBJ1-5, with TRBD1 identical over 10 bases. Germline loops: CDR1 GTSNPN, CDR2 SVGIG (reference sequence). The CDR3 sequence is 14 residues long. Germline trimming cut 4 bases from V and 6 bases from J; bases unmatched to any gene: 6. The CDR3 sequence: CAWKGTGDSQPQHF. DNA for the CDR3: TGTGCCTGGAAGGGGACAGGGGATAGTCAGCCCCAGCATTTT.

This chain uses TRBV9 with TRBJ1-1, with D possibly TRBD1 on 6 matching bases. V was clipped by 3 bases and J by 10 bases, with 19 bases between them. Germline assignment: CDR1 SGDLS and CDR2 YYNGEE. CDR3 length: 14 amino acids. In DNA, the CDR3 is TGTGCCAGCAGCGGGCATGGGGGGGGCGGTGGAGCTTTCTTT. It translates to CASSGHGGGGGAFF. Variable domain in full (rest from reference TRBV9 and TRBJ1-1): DSGVTQTPKHLITATGQRVTLRCSPRSGDLSVYWYQQSLDQGLQFLIQYYNGEERAKGNILERFSAQQFPDLHSELNLSSLELGDSALYFCASSGHGGGGGAFFGQGTRLTVV.

The V and J genes are TRBV4-2 and TRBJ2-7, with a possible D match to TRBD2 (5 bases). Germline V gene sequence: CDR1 LGHNA, CDR2 YNFKEQ. V was cut by 4 bases and J by 0 bases, with 28 bases left in between. The CDR3 is made up of 20 amino acids. The CDR3 loop reads CASSRNIRGGSRGGSYEQYF. Here the CDR3 DNA reads TGTGCCAGCAGCCGAAATATCCGGGGTGGTTCGCGAGGAGGCTCCTACGAGCAGTACTTC.

The chain carries TRBV5-6 and TRBJ1-1; TRBD1 aligns across 7 bases. CDR3 length equals 15 residues. Germline V gene lookup returns CDR1 SGHDT and CDR2 YYEEEE. Trimming removed 4 bases from V and 1 base from J; junction bases left unmatched: 7. The CDR3 protein is CASSRRGTENTEAFF. CDR3 in DNA: TGTGCCAGCAGCCGACGCGGGACAGAGAACACTGAAGCTTTCTTT.

The J gene is TRBJ2-4, the V gene TRBV9, with D unclear. The CDR3 contains 14 residues. The V end was cut by 3 bases, the J end by 0 bases, with 7 bases between. Germline values: CDR1 SGDLS, CDR2 YYNGEE. The CDR3 DNA reads as TGTGCCAGCAGCGACTCACTAGCCAAAAACATTCAGTACTTC. Encoded protein: CASSDSLAKNIQYF.

The chain is built from TRBV5-4 and TRBJ2-3, with D unclear. The germline gives CDR1 SGHNT, CDR2 YYREEE (reference sequence). V was pared by 1 base and J by 3 bases, with 6 bases between. This CDR3 spans 13 amino acids. CDR3 protein: CASSLSVTDTQYF. The CDR3, as DNA: TGTGCCAGCAGCTTGTCGGTAACAGATACGCAGTATTTT.

The chain employs TRBV7-6 and TRBJ1-5, with TRBD1 identical over 8 bases. Germline V gene lookup returns CDR1 SGHVS and CDR2 FNYEAQ. CDR3 length: 16 amino acids. V lost 5 bases to trimming and J lost 2 bases; unmatched junction nucleotides: 8. Here the CDR3 DNA reads TGTGCCAGCAGCCTTGGACAGGGCGCTGGCAATCAGCCCCAGCATTTT. Its translation is CASSLGQGAGNQPQHF. The entire variable domain, with the rest obtained from reference TRBV7-6 and TRBJ1-5, is as follows: GAGVSQSPRYKVTKRGQDVALRCDPISGHVSLYWYRQALGQGPEFLTYFNYEAQQDKSGLPNDRFSAERPEGSISTLTIQRTEQRDSAMYRCASSLGQGAGNQPQHFGDGTRLSIL.

The chain employs TRBV5-5 and TRBJ2-5; 14 bases match TRBD2. In germline, CDR1 is SGHKS, CDR2 YYEKEE (reference sequence). The CDR3 extends over 18 amino acids. Unmatched junction bases numbered 13, after V lost 4 bases and J lost 5 bases. CDR3 in amino acids: CASSLRLAGGRIMETQYF. CDR3 nucleotide sequence: TGTGCCAGCAGCCTTCGACTAGCGGGGGGGCGAATAATGGAGACCCAGTACTTC.

V and J are TRBV4-3 and TRBJ1-2, with TRBD1 matching 10 bases. The CDR3 loop spans 15 amino acids. After removal of 7 bases from V and 4 bases from J, the junction contained 9 bases not matched to a gene. Per the germline V gene, CDR1 is LGHNA and CDR2 is YSLEER. CDR3 bases: TGCGCCAGCACCCCGGGACAGGGGATCTCCTATGGCTACACCTTC. The encoded protein is CASTPGQGISYGYTF.

This CDR3 reads CASSLEGRADTQYF. The CDR3 DNA reads TGTGCCAGCAGCCTGGAGGGGCGGGCAGATACGCAGTATTTT. The rearrangement links TRBV7-2 to TRBJ2-3, with D possibly being TRBD2 (6 bases). Germline CDR1 reads SGHTA; CDR2 reads FQGNSA. The CDR3 covers 14 residues. The ends were cut back, 5 bases at V and 4 bases at J, with 13 bases in the middle.

This clone was seen just once. The chain is built from TRBV28 and TRBJ2-7; 8 positions agree with TRBD1. CDR3 length: 13 residues. Germline CDR1 is MDHEN and CDR2 is SYDVKM. Trimming removed 6 bases from V and 2 bases from J; junction bases left unmatched: 3. CDR3 sequence: CASRDRETYEQYF. As DNA, the CDR3 is TGTGCCAGCAGGGACAGGGAGACCTACGAGCAGTACTTC. The full variable domain, in which reference TRBV28 and TRBJ2-7 provide the parts outside the CDR3, is DVKVTQSSRYLVKRTGEKVFLECVQDMDHENMFWYRQDPGLGLRLIYFSYDVKMKEKGDIPEGYSVSREKKERFSLILESASTNQTSMYLCASRDRETYEQYFGPGTRLTVT.

The chain carries TRBV7-9 and TRBJ2-2; TRBD2 aligns across 14 bases. V shed 3 bases and J 4 bases; nucleotides not matched to a gene: 7. The V gene's germline CDR1 is SEHNR and CDR2 FQNEAQ (reference sequence). This CDR3 has 18 residues. The CDR3 loop reads CASSLFGGLAGVTGELFF. The CDR3 DNA is TGTGCCAGCAGCTTGTTCGGGGGACTAGCGGGGGTCACCGGGGAGCTGTTTTTT.

This clone was recorded once. V is TRBV7-8 and J is TRBJ2-5; tentatively, D is TRBD2 (6 bases). This CDR3 is built from 15 residues. V lost 5 bases and J 5 bases, leaving 18 bases between the germline ends. CDR1 and CDR2 (germline): SGHVS, FQNEAQ. CDR3 residues: CASSLLGGVRETQYF. The DNA of the CDR3 is TGTGCCAGCAGCCTCCTCGGGGGAGTTCGGGAGACCCAGTACTTC.

The chain joins TRBV9 to TRBJ1-5, with 7 bases that match TRBD1. The CDR3 is 15 residues long. Losses at the gene ends were 4 bases for V and 5 bases for J; bases not matched to a gene: 9. From germline, CDR1 is SGDLS and CDR2 YYNGEE. For the CDR3, the DNA is TGTGCCAGCAGCCCAGGGGGAGGAGGGTATCAGCCCCAGCATTTT. The encoded protein is CASSPGGGGYQPQHF.

This chain connects TRBV6-1 to TRBJ1-4; no clear D gene. The CDR3 sequence is 13 residues long. The germline CDR1 and CDR2 sequences are MNHNS and SASEGT. The germline V and J ends were trimmed by 3 bases and 5 bases, with 7 bases remaining between them. The DNA of the CDR3 is TGTGCCAGCAGTGACAGTCTCAATGAAAAACTGTTTTTT. This translates into CASSDSLNEKLFF.